Below, 24 T cell receptor beta chains from the same sample are listed, as sequenced in a study of T cells after yellow fever vaccination. TCRdb reprocessed the 5' RACE reads with MiXCR, giving one entry per CDR3 protein. Of 350,000 or so distinct CDR3 sequences in the sample, less than 9.5% are singletons; the top ten hold under 20%. The sample in question was PBMCs, obtained around 45 days after the first yellow fever vaccination. These receptors all come from a man between 18 and 29 years old who received the YFV17D yellow fever vaccine.

This clonotype was detected only a few times. The chain recombines TRBV5-1 with TRBJ2-1, with D possibly called TRBD1 or TRBD2 (5 bases each). The CDR3 is 15 residues long. Trimming stripped 2 bases from V and 0 bases from J, with 9 bases between. Germline V gene data show CDR1 as SGHRS and CDR2 as YFSETQ. This chain's CDR3 is CASSFLGDSYNEQFF. The CDR3 DNA follows: TGCGCCAGCAGCTTCCTGGGGGACTCCTACAATGAGCAGTTCTTC.

At least ten counts were recorded for this clonotype. The genes are TRBV11-3 and TRBJ2-1, with a possible D match to TRBD2 (6 bases). The germline V and J ends were trimmed by 0 bases and 10 bases, with 16 bases remaining between them. Germline V CDR1 and CDR2: SGHNT, YENEEA. The CDR3 spans 15 residues. The CDR3 loop is CASSLDGGPGGEQFF. As DNA, the CDR3 is TGTGCCAGCAGCTTAGATGGCGGGCCTGGGGGGGAGCAGTTCTTC.

The CDR3 bases are TGCAGCGTCGCCGGGACATCGGGCACAGATACGCAGTATTTT. Translation: CSVAGTSGTDTQYF. The gene calls are TRBV29-1 and TRBJ2-3; the D gene is possibly TRBD1 (6 bases). Germline CDR1 SQVTM, CDR2 ANQGSEA. There are 14 residues in the CDR3. The V and J ends lost 6 bases and 1 base respectively, with 14 bases between them.

In its sample, this clonotype was seen many times. CDR3 in amino acids: CASSEAGGDYNEQFF. CDR3 nucleotides: TGTGCCAGCAGTGAGGCGGGGGGAGATTACAATGAGCAGTTCTTC. The chain joins TRBV6-2 or TRBV6-3 to TRBJ2-1; 8 nucleotides match TRBD2. Germline CDR1 and CDR2: MNHEY and SVGEGT. V lost 5 bases to trimming and J lost 4 bases; unmatched junction nucleotides: 7. This CDR3 comprises 15 residues.

A few counts support this clonotype. The CDR3 DNA sequence: TGTGCCAGCAGTTACGGGGACAAGAAGTATTTT. Residues: CASSYGDKKYF. V usage is TRBV6-6 and J usage is TRBJ2-3; maybe TRBD1 (6 bases). This CDR3 is built from 11 residues. The germline V gene encodes CDR1 MNHNY and CDR2 SVGAGI (reference sequence). The ends were cut back, 2 bases at V and 13 bases at J, with 10 bases in the middle.

The genes are TRBV5-1 and TRBJ2-5, with TRBD2 matching over 10 bases. Germline V gives CDR1 SGHRS, CDR2 YFSETQ. The CDR3 runs 14 residues. V was clipped by 4 bases and J by 5 bases; unmatched bases: 5. The CDR3 sequence is CASSLGLAMETQYF. CDR3 in DNA: TGCGCCAGCAGCCTGGGACTAGCGATGGAGACCCAGTACTTC.

J is TRBJ1-4 and V is TRBV5-6; D uncertain. V gave up 2 bases and J gave up 1 base, with 6 bases separating them. Germline V gene lookup returns CDR1 SGHDT and CDR2 YYEEEE. The CDR3 loop spans 14 amino acids. The CDR3 nucleotides are TGTGCCAGCAGCTTACATGGAACTAATGAAAAACTGTTTTTT. Residues: CASSLHGTNEKLFF.

The chain carries TRBV18 and TRBJ2-2, with TRBD1 matching 7 bases. The germline V gene encodes CDR1 KGHSH and CDR2 LQKENI. With V trimmed by 6 bases and J by 3 bases, 10 bases remained unmatched. The CDR3 sequence is 16 residues long. CDR3 sequence: CASSRETGIYTGELFF. CDR3 nucleotides: TGTGCCAGCTCGCGTGAGACAGGGATTTACACCGGGGAGCTGTTTTTT. The full variable domain, in which reference TRBV18 and TRBJ2-2 provide the parts outside the CDR3, is NAGVMQNPRHLVRRRGQEARLRCSPMKGHSHVYWYRQLPEEGLKFMVYLQKENIIDESGMPKERFSAEFPKEGPSILRIQQVVRGDSAAYFCASSRETGIYTGELFFGEGSRLTVL.

In its sample, this clonotype was seen a few times. The V and J genes are TRBV10-3 and TRBJ2-3, with 7 positions matching TRBD2. The CDR3 spans 15 residues. Germline values: CDR1 ENHRY, CDR2 SYGVKD. V was clipped by 6 bases and J by 0 bases; unmatched bases: 6. The CDR3 sequence: CAIRESGTSTDTQYF. The DNA for the CDR3 is TGTGCCATCAGGGAAAGCGGGACTAGCACAGATACGCAGTATTTT.

The rearrangement uses TRBV6-5 and TRBJ2-1; D is possibly TRBD2 (6 bases). The length of the CDR3 is 17 residues. Germline lookup yields CDR1 MNHEY and CDR2 SVGAGI. The V gene lost 4 bases and the J gene lost 0 bases, with 16 bases spanning the gap. The CDR3 region has the DNA TGTGCCAGCAGTTTGGGGCGGGGTTACAGCTCCTACAATGAGCAGTTCTTC. It is translated as CASSLGRGYSSYNEQFF.

This clonotype has just a few counts. The CDR3 reads CASSGPGQGPEAFF. CDR3 coding DNA: TGTGCCAGCAGCGGTCCGGGACAGGGGCCTGAAGCTTTCTTT. This rearrangement joins TRBV4-2 to TRBJ1-1; 10 bases fit TRBD1. The V gene's germline CDR1 is LGHNA and CDR2 YNFKEQ. The CDR3 is 14 residues long. Trimming took 5 bases from V and 6 from J; bases not matched to a gene: 6.

This chain joins TRBV5-6 and TRBJ2-3, with 9 bases fitting TRBD1. With V trimmed by 2 bases and J by 5 bases, 12 bases remained unmatched. The CDR3 loop spans 17 amino acids. In germline, CDR1 is SGHDT, CDR2 YYEEEE. The CDR3 here is CASSFPPGTGNGDTQYF. The CDR3 nucleotides are TGTGCCAGCAGCTTCCCCCCCGGGACAGGGAATGGAGATACGCAGTATTTT.

The DNA for the CDR3 is TGTGCCAGCAGTTACGCAGACAACTCCTACAATGAGCAGTTCTTC. Protein: CASSYADNSYNEQFF. The chain is built from TRBV6-5 and TRBJ2-1, with D unresolved. This CDR3 has 15 residues. V was pared by 2 bases and J by 0 bases, with 8 bases between. Germline CDR1 and CDR2: MNHEY and SVGAGI.

The chain couples TRBV5-1 to TRBJ2-7, with D tentatively TRBD2 (6 bases). V lost 0 bases and J 2 bases, leaving 9 bases between the germline ends. The CDR3 length is 14 residues. Germline V gene sequence: CDR1 SGHRS, CDR2 YFSETQ. CDR3 loop: CASSLVPGAYEQYF. In DNA, the CDR3 is TGCGCCAGCAGCTTGGTTCCGGGGGCCTACGAGCAGTACTTC.

This clonotype has only a few counts. The chain has TRBV27 and TRBJ1-1; D remains unclear. V was clipped by 3 bases and J by 0 bases, with 8 bases between them. This CDR3 comprises 14 residues. CDR1 and CDR2 from the germline V gene are MNHEY and SMNVEV (reference sequence). This CDR3 is CASSLVGLNTEAFF. In nucleotides, the CDR3 is TGTGCCAGCAGTTTGGTAGGCCTGAACACTGAAGCTTTCTTT.

The J gene is TRBJ1-4, the V gene TRBV7-9, with D unclear. CDR3 size: 16 residues. Germline V gene lookup returns CDR1 SEHNR and CDR2 FQNEAQ (reference sequence). Trimming took off 5 bases at V and 4 bases at J, with 17 bases between the two ends. The CDR3 sequence is CASSTTPIRRNEKLFF. CDR3 sequence (DNA): TGTGCCAGCAGCACCACCCCCATCCGGCGTAATGAAAAACTGTTTTTT.

The V gene is TRBV20-1, the J gene TRBJ1-1, with 11 bases that match TRBD1. The CDR3 sequence is 14 residues long. The junction had 5 bases not matched to a gene; V was cut back by 4 bases and J by 4 bases. From germline, CDR1 is DFQATT and CDR2 SNEGSKA (reference sequence). The CDR3 sequence: CSAIRTGGGTEAFF. The CDR3 coding sequence is TGCAGTGCTATCCGGACAGGGGGCGGCACTGAAGCTTTCTTT.

The chain carries TRBV18 and TRBJ2-5, with a possible D match to TRBD1 (5 bases). Trimming pared 6 bases from V and 4 bases from J, leaving 18 bases between. Germline V CDR1 and CDR2: KGHSH, LQKENI. This CDR3 is 15 amino acids long. In nucleotides, the CDR3 is TGTGCCAGCTCGTCTCAATCAGGGTTCCTAGAGACCCAGTACTTC. Residues: CASSSQSGFLETQYF.

This clonotype was observed a handful of times. The CDR3 DNA reads TGCAGTGCTAGAGGGCCTTGGAACACTGAAGCTTTCTTT. Translation: CSARGPWNTEAFF. V and J are TRBV20-1 and TRBJ1-1; D is undetermined. V was trimmed by 1 base and J by 1 base, leaving 7 bases between them. CDR3 size: 13 residues. Germline CDR1 and CDR2: DFQATT and SNEGSKA (reference sequence).

This chain joins TRBV28 and TRBJ2-7; 8 nucleotides match TRBD1. The CDR3 spans 15 residues. V trimming: 3 bases; J trimming: 5 bases; junction bases outside the gene matches: 9. Germline CDR1 is MDHEN and CDR2 is SYDVKM. Here the CDR3 reads CASSFGDRSDHEQYV. CDR3 nucleotide sequence: TGTGCCAGCAGTTTCGGGGACAGGTCTGACCACGAGCAGTACGTC.

This chain joins TRBV4-3 and TRBJ2-7; 7 nucleotides line up with TRBD1. The CDR3 runs to 17 residues. Trimming at V came to 3 bases and at J to 5 bases, leaving 16 bases not matched to a gene. Germline V gene lookup returns CDR1 LGHNA and CDR2 YSLEER. The CDR3 DNA reads as TGCGCCAGCAGCCAGGAGACAGGGAATCGAGTATTCAACGAGCAGTACTTC. As protein: CASSQETGNRVFNEQYF.

The chain carries TRBV7-8 and TRBJ1-6, with no clear D. The germline gives CDR1 SGHVS, CDR2 FQNEAQ. V was pared by 5 bases and J by 5 bases, with 10 bases between. The CDR3 is 14 amino acids. CDR3 region: CASSGLLHNSPLHF. CDR3 sequence (DNA): TGTGCCAGCAGCGGTCTATTACATAATTCACCCCTCCACTTT. Drawing the rest from reference TRBV7-8 and TRBJ1-6, the complete variable domain is GAGVSQSPRYKVAKRGQDVALRCDPISGHVSLFWYQQALGQGPEFLTYFQNEAQLDKSGLPSDRFFAERPEGSVSTLKIQRTQQEDSAVYLCASSGLLHNSPLHFGNGTRLTVT.

This clonotype was detected only a few times. This rearrangement joins TRBV5-1 to TRBJ1-2; a weak D match, TRBD1 (5 bases). V shed 3 bases and J shed 3 bases, with 9 bases lying between them. There are 13 residues in the CDR3. Germline lookup yields CDR1 SGHRS and CDR2 YFSETQ. The CDR3 sequence: CASSSREYYGYTF. In DNA, the CDR3 is TGCGCCAGCAGCTCCAGGGAGTACTATGGCTACACCTTC.

This clonotype was observed many times. This chain links TRBV20-1 with TRBJ2-1; TRBD2 aligns across 8 bases. V gave up 5 bases and J gave up 6 bases; unmatched junction bases: 9. The CDR3 consists of 14 residues. The germline gives CDR1 DFQATT, CDR2 SNEGSKA (reference sequence). The CDR3 DNA is TGCAGTGCTCCCCCCGGGGCGGGGGGCAATGAGCAGTTCTTC. Protein product: CSAPPGAGGNEQFF.